This entry lists 10 T cell receptor beta chains sequenced from one sample in a study of response to subunit inactivated influenza vaccine. TCRdb fed the RT-PCR reads into MiXCR, producing one record per CDR3 protein. This table holds about 830,000 distinct CDR3 sequences, around 18% found once. The source was PBMCs from blood, collected roughly 5 days after vaccination. Receptors were obtained from a man aged 50-59 years who received an inactivated influenza vaccine.

This clonotype was detected many times. The V gene is TRBV20-1, the J gene TRBJ2-5; a weak D match, TRBD1 (6 bases). Per germline, CDR1 DFQATT and CDR2 SNEGSKA (reference sequence). There are 13 residues in the CDR3. V lost 3 bases, J lost 5 bases, and 13 bases lay in between. CDR3 sequence: CSASGTWGETQYF. The CDR3, as DNA: TGCAGTGCTAGTGGGACATGGGGGGAGACCCAGTACTTC.

This clonotype was seen ten or more times. The chain couples TRBV12-3 or TRBV12-4 to TRBJ2-5, with a tentative D call TRBD1 (7 bases). The CDR3 totals 14 residues. Trimming removed 4 bases at V and 4 bases at J, with 13 bases between. DNA for the CDR3: TGTGCCAGCAGTTACAGGGGAGGAGCAGAGACCCAGTACTTC. Translation gives CASSYRGGAETQYF.

The rearrangement joins TRBV7-9 to TRBJ2-1, with 9 bases identical to TRBD2. Trimming at V came to 5 bases and at J to 3 bases, leaving 8 bases not matched to a gene. The CDR3 contains 16 residues. Looked up from germline, CDR1 is SEHNR and CDR2 is FQNEAQ (reference sequence). CDR3 nucleotide sequence: TGTGCCAGCAGCCTCTTTGCGGGAGGGCACTACAATGAGCAGTTCTTC. It specifies CASSLFAGGHYNEQFF.

The chain combines TRBV6-5 with TRBJ2-7; 10 positions agree with TRBD2. The germline V gene has CDR1 MNHEY and CDR2 SVGAGI. V lost 2 bases and J lost 2; bases outside the gene matches: 3. CDR3 length equals 15 residues. This CDR3 reads CASSYALAGAYEQYF. DNA for the CDR3: TGTGCCAGCAGTTACGCGCTAGCGGGAGCCTACGAGCAGTACTTC.

In nucleotides, the CDR3 is TGCAGTGCTAGAGTGGTTGAGATCACCGGGGAGCTGTTTTTT. The encoded protein is CSARVVEITGELFF. The chain combines TRBV20-1 with TRBJ2-2; D call uncertain. In germline, CDR1 is DFQATT, CDR2 SNEGSKA (reference sequence). V lost 1 base and J lost 4, with 10 bases in between. There are 14 residues in the CDR3.

This clonotype occurred a few times. This chain connects TRBV10-3 to TRBJ1-6; possible D gene TRBD1, 5 bases. The germline CDR1 and CDR2 sequences are ENHRY and SYGVKD. The CDR3 is 15 residues long. Trimming took 0 bases from V and 8 from J, leaving 11 bases between them. The CDR3 reads CAISESQGAYSPLHF. The CDR3 DNA reads TGTGCCATCAGTGAGTCGCAAGGGGCGTATTCACCCCTCCACTTT.

This clonotype appeared a few times. The gene calls are TRBV6-2 or TRBV6-3 and TRBJ2-5, with 8 bases lining up with TRBD2. CDR3 length equals 15 residues. The J segment lost 4 bases and the V segment lost 8 bases, leaving 12 bases of the junction unmatched. CDR1 and CDR2 from the germline V gene are MNHEY and SVGEGT. CDR3 coding DNA: TGTGCCAGCCAAGGCGGGGGGCGTAGCCGAGAGACCCAGTACTTC. Its protein is CASQGGGRSRETQYF.

The V gene is TRBV12-3 or TRBV12-4, the J gene TRBJ2-7; the D gene could be TRBD1 or TRBD2 (6 bases each). The V end lost 6 bases, the J end lost 4 bases, and 19 bases lay between the germline ends. The CDR3 contains 15 residues. The CDR3 DNA is TGTGCCAGCAGCCCTCAGGTGGGGGGCTGGTACGAGCAGTACTTC. It specifies CASSPQVGGWYEQYF.

This chain uses TRBV12-3 or TRBV12-4 with TRBJ2-1, with D perhaps matching TRBD1 or TRBD2 (5 bases each). The V end was cut by 5 bases, the J end by 7 bases, with 18 bases between. The CDR3 is 15 amino acids. In DNA, the CDR3 is TGTGCCAGCAGTCAAGCCCGGGACCAAAAGAATGAGCAGTTCTTC. This codes for CASSQARDQKNEQFF.

This clonotype was observed a handful of times. The CDR3 carries no conserved terminal phenylalanine or tryptophan, so it likely arises from a read error. The DNA is omitted, as the CDR3 cannot be located on it reliably, and the CDR3 follows TCRdb's listing. The chain links TRBV6-2 or TRBV6-3 to TRBJ2-7. The CDR3 length is 11 residues, termini included. Germline values: CDR1 MNHEY, CDR2 SVGEGT. The CDR3 sequence is CASSYPGVETI.